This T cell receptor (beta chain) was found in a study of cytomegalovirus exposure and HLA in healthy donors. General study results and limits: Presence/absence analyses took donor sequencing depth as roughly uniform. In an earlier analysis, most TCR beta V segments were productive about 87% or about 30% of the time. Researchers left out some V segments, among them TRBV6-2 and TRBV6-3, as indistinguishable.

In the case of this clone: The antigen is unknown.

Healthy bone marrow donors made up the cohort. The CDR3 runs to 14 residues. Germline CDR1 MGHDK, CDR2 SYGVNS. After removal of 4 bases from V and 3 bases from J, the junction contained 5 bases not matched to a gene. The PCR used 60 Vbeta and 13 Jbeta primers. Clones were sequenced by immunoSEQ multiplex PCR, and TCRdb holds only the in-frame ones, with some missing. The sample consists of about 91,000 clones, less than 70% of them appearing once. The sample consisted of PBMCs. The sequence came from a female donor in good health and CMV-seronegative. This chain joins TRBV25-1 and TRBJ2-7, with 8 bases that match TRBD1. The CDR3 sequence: CASSAHRGDYEQYF. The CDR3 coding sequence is TGTGCCAGCAGTGCCCACAGGGGGGACTACGAGCAGTACTTC.